Listed here are 23 T cell receptor beta chains from one sample, sequenced in a study of metastatic and nonmetastatic thyroid tumors. All patients reached thyroid surgery having received no treatment beforehand. Using MiXCR, TCRdb re-called clones from the PCR reads. In the table there are about 27,000 clones, 13% of which are singletons. The sequencing sample was made of blood. These receptor sequences come from a female donor with papillary thyroid cancer or a benign thyroid nodule (not recorded which). Some clones in this sample may be carry-over from other donors' samples.

This clone was seen ten or more times. The chain combines TRBV12-3 or TRBV12-4 with TRBJ2-5, with 11 bases matching TRBD2. The CDR3 consists of 13 residues. The trim removed 10 bases at V and 3 bases at J, leaving 4 bases unmatched. CDR3 DNA: TGTGCCACAAGACTAGCGGGAAAAGAGACCCAGTACTTC. This translates into CATRLAGKETQYF.

This clone was seen many times. This chain uses TRBV6-2 or TRBV6-3 with TRBJ1-5; D not certain. The length of the CDR3 is 15 residues. Germline CDR1 reads MNHEY; CDR2 reads SVGEGT. Trimming cost V 0 bases and J 5 bases, with 11 bases left between them. For the CDR3, the DNA is TGTGCCAGCAGTTACTCTTTCGCCAGAGATCAGCCCCAGCATTTT. Residues: CASSYSFARDQPQHF.

CDR3 sequence (DNA): TGTGCCATCTGCATACGGGTCGGCGACTACGAGCAGTACTTC. Translating it yields CAICIRVGDYEQYF. The chain employs TRBV10-3 and TRBJ2-7, with D unclear. The CDR3 is 14 amino acids. V was trimmed by 8 bases and J by 3 bases, leaving 17 bases between them. Germline assignment: CDR1 ENHRY and CDR2 SYGVKD.

Ten or more counts support this clone. The chain is built from TRBV3-1 and TRBJ1-2; 7 positions match TRBD1. CDR1 and CDR2 (germline): LGHDT, YNNKEL (reference sequence). The CDR3 has 14 residues. After removal of 6 bases from V and 6 bases from J, the junction contained 10 bases not matched to a gene. The DNA for the CDR3 is TGTGCCAGCAGTTACTATAGCGGGACAGATGGCTACACCTTC. Its translation: CASSYYSGTDGYTF.

V and J are TRBV6-1 and TRBJ1-5; TRBD1 might be the D (5 bases). The ends were cut back, 5 bases at V and 3 bases at J, with 8 bases in the middle. The length of the CDR3 is 13 residues. CDR1 is MNHNS and CDR2 is SASEGT in the germline V gene. CDR3 in DNA: TGTGCCAGCAGTCGACAGCCCAATCAGCCCCAGCATTTT. This encodes CASSRQPNQPQHF.

This clone was detected many times. The chain links TRBV12-3 or TRBV12-4 to TRBJ2-3; D gene ambiguous. This CDR3 has 14 residues. V gave up 7 bases and J gave up 6 bases, with 17 bases separating them. CDR3 loop: CASTPSDPRDTQYF. CDR3 nucleotides: TGTGCCAGCACCCCCTCCGACCCGAGGGATACGCAGTATTTT.

This clone occurred many times. The J gene is TRBJ2-1, the V gene TRBV12-5; 8 bases are a match to TRBD2. V trimming: 5 bases; J trimming: 9 bases; junction bases outside the gene matches: 18. The CDR3 runs 17 residues. From germline, CDR1 is LGHNT and CDR2 FRNRAP. The DNA of the CDR3 is TGTGCTAGTGGTCACCCCTCTCAGGGACTAGAGTTGGGTGAGCAGTTCTTC. This encodes CASGHPSQGLELGEQFF.

This clone was detected many times. The same CDR3 can be traced to other DNA sequences in this sample. The chain is built from TRBV9 and TRBJ2-3; tentatively, D is TRBD1 or TRBD2 (6 bases each). The CDR3 is 15 amino acids. Germline CDR1 is SGDLS and CDR2 is YYNGEE. Trimming pared 3 bases from V and 4 bases from J, leaving 15 bases between. Here the CDR3 DNA reads TGTGCCAGCAGCGCTAGGGGGATAGCGGCAGATACGCAGTATTTT. Amino acids: CASSARGIAADTQYF.

This clone is large. The gene calls are TRBV7-2 and TRBJ2-3, with D uncertain. The CDR3 extends over 17 amino acids. Germline V gene lookup returns CDR1 SGHTA and CDR2 FQGNSA. Trimming shortened V by 3 bases and J by 0 bases, and 16 bases separated the two germline ends. The CDR3 bases are TGTGCCAGCAGCTTCTCACTGGACCCTTCTAGCACAGATACGCAGTATTTT. Protein product: CASSFSLDPSSTDTQYF. The whole variable domain, remainder taken from reference TRBV7-2 and TRBJ2-3, is GAGVSQSPSNKVTEKGKDVELRCDPISGHTALYWYRQSLGQGLEFLIYFQGNSAPDKSGLPSDRFSAERTGGSVSTLTIQRTQQEDSAVYLCASSFSLDPSSTDTQYFGPGTRLTVL.

This clone was seen ten or more times. A read error may be the cause here, since a much bigger clone is one base away. This CDR3 is also generated by other DNA sequences in the sample. In DNA, the CDR3 is TGTGCCAGCAGCTCAGGTGCAGGGTTCGAGCAGTACTTC. Its translation: CASSSGAGFEQYF. The chain links TRBV7-9 to TRBJ2-7; possible D gene TRBD1, 5 bases. The V end was cut by 4 bases, the J end by 6 bases, with 13 bases between. Germline assignment: CDR1 SEHNR and CDR2 FQNEAQ (reference sequence). The length of the CDR3 is 13 residues. The full variable domain, in which reference TRBV7-9 and TRBJ2-7 provide the parts outside the CDR3, is DTGVSQNPRHKITKRGQNVTFRCDPISEHNRLYWYRQTLGQGPEFLTYFQNEAQLEKSRLLSDRFSAERPKGSFSTLEIQRTEQGDSAMYLCASSSGAGFEQYFGPGTRLTVT.

In its sample, this clone was seen many times. The V and J genes are TRBV11-2 and TRBJ1-1; 9 bases fit TRBD1. The CDR3 extends over 13 amino acids. V was pared by 6 bases and J by 5 bases, with 4 bases of the junction left unmatched. The V gene's germline CDR1 is SGHAT and CDR2 FQNNGV. The CDR3, as DNA: TGTGCCAGCAGGGGACAGGGTTGGACTGAAGCTTTCTTT. Protein sequence: CASRGQGWTEAFF.

This clone was seen just once. This chain joins TRBV7-2 and TRBJ2-5, with 9 bases fitting TRBD2. The DNA matches TRBJ2-1 better at its end, which makes the J call doubtful. Looked up from germline, CDR1 is SGHTA and CDR2 is FQGNSA. The length of the CDR3 is 21 residues. The CDR3 nucleotides are TGTGCCAGCAGCTTAGGGCTCTTCCCCCCAGTGACTAGCGGAAGTTACAATGAGCAGTTCTTC. Translated, it gives CASSLGLFPPVTSGSYNEQFF.

This clone was seen many times. The CDR3 reads CASSVGQGVQVEQFF. The CDR3 bases are TGTGCCAGCAGTGTGGGACAGGGGGTGCAGGTTGAGCAGTTCTTC. This chain uses TRBV12-3 or TRBV12-4 with TRBJ2-1, with 11 nucleotides matching TRBD1. The CDR3 has 15 amino acids. The V gene end was trimmed by 5 bases and the J gene end by 9 bases; junction bases not matched to a gene: 9.

This clone was counted many times. A much larger clone sits a single nucleotide away, making a read error possible. The CDR3 spells CASSERCEQFF. DNA for the CDR3: TGTGCCAGCAGTGAAAGGTGTGAGCAGTTCTTC. V gene TRBV2 combines with J gene TRBJ2-1; D is unclear. Trimming shortened V by 2 bases and J by 9 bases, and 5 bases separated the two germline ends. Germline assignment: CDR1 SNHLY and CDR2 FYNNEI. The CDR3 is made up of 11 amino acids.

In this sample, this clone turned up many times. This chain's CDR3 is CAWTLTGANQPQHF. CDR3 in DNA: TGTGCCTGGACCCTAACAGGGGCGAACCAGCCCCAGCATTTT. The chain recombines TRBV30 with TRBJ1-5; TRBD1 aligns across 7 bases. The junction had 10 bases not matched to a gene; V was cut back by 4 bases and J by 7 bases. Germline V gene sequence: CDR1 GTSNPN, CDR2 SVGIG (reference sequence). The CDR3 is 14 amino acids.

This clone has a count of ten or more. V is TRBV29-1 and J is TRBJ1-5, with D possibly being TRBD1 (6 bases). The germline CDR1 and CDR2 sequences are SQVTM and ANQGSEA. The CDR3 is 14 amino acids. V was cut by 4 bases and J by 5 bases, with 15 bases left in between. The CDR3 loop is CSVGEGGLDQPQHF. In DNA, the CDR3 is TGCAGCGTTGGAGAGGGGGGGCTTGATCAGCCCCAGCATTTT.

This clone qualifies as medium-sized. The CDR3 coding sequence is TGTGCCAGCAGCTTGGGACAGAGCTCCTACAATGAGCAGTTCTTC. Its translation is CASSLGQSSYNEQFF. The chain combines TRBV11-2 with TRBJ2-1, with 7 bases identical to TRBD1. Germline V gives CDR1 SGHAT, CDR2 FQNNGV. J gave up 0 bases and V 3 bases, and 2 bases lay outside the gene matches. The CDR3 is 15 amino acids.

The DNA for the CDR3 is TGTGCCTGGAGCGAAGACCCGGGCTCACCCCTCCACTTT. Amino acid sequence: CAWSEDPGSPLHF. V gene TRBV30 combines with J gene TRBJ1-6; D unresolved. V lost 3 bases to trimming and J lost 10 bases, with 13 bases between them. The CDR3 sequence is 13 residues long. CDR1 GTSNPN and CDR2 SVGIG come from the germline V gene (reference sequence).

In this sample, this clone turned up a few times. The chain carries TRBV6-2 or TRBV6-3 and TRBJ2-7; either TRBD1 or TRBD2 may supply D (5 bases each). V lost 0 bases and J 11 bases, leaving 17 bases between the germline ends. From germline, CDR1 is MNHEY and CDR2 SVGEGT. CDR3 size: 14 residues. The CDR3 spells CASSYSSTDYKKYF. The CDR3 DNA reads TGTGCCAGCAGTTACTCATCGACAGACTACAAGAAGTACTTC.

This clone was observed at least ten times. The rearrangement uses TRBV7-9 and TRBJ2-1; 9 bases align to TRBD2. From germline, CDR1 is SEHNR and CDR2 FQNEAQ (reference sequence). The CDR3 runs 16 residues. The V gene end was trimmed by 0 bases and the J gene end by 6 bases; junction bases not matched to a gene: 6. The CDR3 DNA is TGTGCCAGCAGCTTAGCGGGGGTAGCGGGAGTCAATGAGCAGTTCTTC. Protein product: CASSLAGVAGVNEQFF. The whole variable domain, remainder taken from reference TRBV7-9 and TRBJ2-1, is DTGVSQNPRHKITKRGQNVTFRCDPISEHNRLYWYRQTLGQGPEFLTYFQNEAQLEKSRLLSDRFSAERPKGSFSTLEIQRTEQGDSAMYLCASSLAGVAGVNEQFFGPGTRLTVL.

This clone was seen at least ten times. The gene calls are TRBV6-1 and TRBJ2-7, with 8 bases aligning to TRBD1. The CDR3 contains 15 residues. Germline lookup yields CDR1 MNHNS and CDR2 SASEGT. Trimming at V came to 7 bases and at J to 3 bases, leaving 11 bases not matched to a gene. The CDR3 nucleotides are TGTGCCAGCAAACGTACCGGGACAGGAGACTACGAGCAGTACTTC. It is translated as CASKRTGTGDYEQYF.

In its sample, this clone was seen a few times. V is TRBV12-3 or TRBV12-4 and J is TRBJ2-7, with D possibly TRBD2 on 6 matching bases. The CDR3 extends over 14 amino acids. Trimming stripped 5 bases from V and 7 bases from J, with 18 bases between. CDR3 protein: CASSDVGGIEEQYF. CDR3 coding DNA: TGTGCCAGCAGTGACGTTGGGGGGATCGAGGAGCAGTACTTC.

The J gene is TRBJ1-6, the V gene TRBV20-1; no clear D. The germline CDR1 and CDR2 sequences are DFQATT and SNEGSKA (reference sequence). V dropped 0 bases and J dropped 11 bases, with 11 bases sitting between them. The CDR3 sequence is 13 residues long. The CDR3 DNA follows: TGCAGTGCTAGAGATCCGCTTGGGGCACCCCTCCACTTT. Translated: CSARDPLGAPLHF.